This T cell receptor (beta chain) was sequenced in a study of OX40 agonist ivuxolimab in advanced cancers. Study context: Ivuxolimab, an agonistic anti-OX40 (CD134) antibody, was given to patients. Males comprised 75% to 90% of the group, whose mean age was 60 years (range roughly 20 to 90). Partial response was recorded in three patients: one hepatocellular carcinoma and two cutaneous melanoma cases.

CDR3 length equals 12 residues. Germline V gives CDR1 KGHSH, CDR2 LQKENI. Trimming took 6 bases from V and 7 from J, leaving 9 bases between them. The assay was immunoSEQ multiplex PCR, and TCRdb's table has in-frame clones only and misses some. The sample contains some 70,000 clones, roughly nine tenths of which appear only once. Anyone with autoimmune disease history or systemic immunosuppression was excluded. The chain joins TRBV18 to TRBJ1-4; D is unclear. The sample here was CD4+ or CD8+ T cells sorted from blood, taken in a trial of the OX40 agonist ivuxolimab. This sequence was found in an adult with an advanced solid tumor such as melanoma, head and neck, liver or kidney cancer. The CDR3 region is CASSPAGEKLFF. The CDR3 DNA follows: TGTGCCAGCTCGCCCGCGGGTGAAAAACTGTTTTTT.